These 20 T cell receptor beta chains came from one sample sequenced in a study of T-cell memory formation after mild COVID-19. TCRdb independently ran MiXCR on the 5' RACE reads; one entry per CDR3 protein. The sample lists 550,000 to 650,000 distinct CDR3 sequences, roughly 17% occurring once. Material: PBMCs or a T cell subset sorted from them (not recorded which). Receptor source: an adult woman who had mild COVID-19 (a few samples of this study predate the infection). Cell type and time point are not known.

This clonotype was picked up a small number of times. This sequence joins TRBV3-1 and TRBJ2-3; 15 nucleotides match TRBD2. Germline CDR1 is LGHDT and CDR2 is YNNKEL (reference sequence). With V trimmed by 3 bases and J by 5 bases, 3 bases remained unmatched. CDR3 length: 16 amino acids. CDR3 DNA sequence: TGTGCCAGCAGCCACGGGACTAGCGGGAGGATAGATACGCAGTATTTT. Translation gives CASSHGTSGRIDTQYF.

The CDR3, as DNA: TGCGCCAGCAGCCAAGCCCGCCGGGACGTACTAGCCAAAAACATTCAGTACTTC. Encoded protein: CASSQARRDVLAKNIQYF. The chain combines TRBV4-1 with TRBJ2-4, with D perhaps given as TRBD1 or TRBD2 (5 bases each). V lost 1 base and J lost 0, with 16 bases in between. Looked up from germline, CDR1 is MGHRA and CDR2 is YSYEKL. The CDR3 covers 18 residues.

This clonotype was observed a few times. The chain employs TRBV27 and TRBJ2-7, with 8 nucleotides matching TRBD2. Germline V gives CDR1 MNHEY, CDR2 SMNVEV (reference sequence). Trimming cost V 6 bases and J 1 base; bases outside gene matches: 2. This CDR3 has 13 amino acids. CDR3 sequence (DNA): TGTGCCAGCAGACTAGCGGATTCCTACGAGCAGTACTTC. Its translation is CASRLADSYEQYF.

This clonotype was observed many times. The gene calls are TRBV7-8 and TRBJ1-1, with 9 bases matching TRBD1. Germline V gene data show CDR1 as SGHVS and CDR2 as FQNEAQ. The CDR3 contains 14 residues. V lost 1 base, J lost 4 bases, and 1 base stayed unmatched. DNA of the CDR3: TGTGCCAGCAGCTTAGGGGACAGGGTCACTGAAGCTTTCTTT. Amino acids: CASSLGDRVTEAFF.

This chain links TRBV23-1 with TRBJ2-6; D unclear. TRBV23-1 carries the ORF label, with uncertain function. This CDR3 has 17 amino acids. Trimming cost V 2 bases and J 0 bases, with 11 bases left between them. The CDR3, as DNA: TGCGCCAGCAGTCAAATCGCGAAGCCCTCTGGGGCCAACGTCCTGACTTTC. Encoded protein: CASSQIAKPSGANVLTF.

This rearrangement joins TRBV5-5 to TRBJ2-7, with TRBD2 matching over 9 bases. This CDR3 region has 14 residues. The V gene end was trimmed by 2 bases and the J gene end by 6 bases; junction bases not matched to a gene: 6. The germline V gene has CDR1 SGHKS and CDR2 YYEKEE (reference sequence). CDR3 loop: CASSLPGLAIEQYF. The CDR3 nucleotides are TGTGCCAGCAGCTTACCGGGACTAGCTATCGAGCAGTACTTC. Full variable domain (missing parts from reference TRBV5-5 and TRBJ2-7): DAGVTQSPTHLIKTRGQQVTLRCSPISGHKSVSWYQQVLGQGPQFIFQYYEKEERGRGNFPDRFSARQFPNYSSELNVNALLLGDSALYLCASSLPGLAIEQYFGPGTRLTVT.

The chain carries TRBV18 and TRBJ1-5; D might be TRBD1 (6 bases). V was shortened by 2 bases and J by 5 bases, with 13 bases between the two germline ends. The CDR3 spans 15 residues. The germline V gene has CDR1 KGHSH and CDR2 LQKENI. CDR3 sequence (DNA): TGTGCCAGCTCACCAGCAGGGGCGGGATATCAGCCCCAGCATTTT. This translates into CASSPAGAGYQPQHF.

The table lists this clonotype with a few counts. The chain combines TRBV7-2 with TRBJ2-7; the D gene is possibly TRBD1 (7 bases). Germline V gene sequence: CDR1 SGHTA, CDR2 FQGNSA. CDR3 length equals 12 residues. V shed 8 bases and J shed 5 bases, with 13 bases lying between them. The CDR3 here is CASRQGGHEQYF. DNA of the CDR3: TGTGCCAGCCGTCAGGGGGGCCACGAGCAGTACTTC.

This rearrangement joins TRBV7-2 to TRBJ1-6, with TRBD1 identical over 8 bases. This CDR3 spans 19 amino acids. The V gene end was trimmed by 3 bases and the J gene end by 4 bases; junction bases not matched to a gene: 14. CDR1 and CDR2 (germline): SGHTA, FQGNSA. The CDR3 spells CASSFGQGRPETYNSPLHF. DNA of the CDR3: TGTGCCAGCAGCTTTGGACAGGGTCGCCCAGAAACATATAATTCACCCCTCCACTTT. The full variable domain, rest sourced from reference TRBV7-2 and TRBJ1-6, is GAGVSQSPSNKVTEKGKDVELRCDPISGHTALYWYRQSLGQGLEFLIYFQGNSAPDKSGLPSDRFSAERTGGSVSTLTIQRTQQEDSAVYLCASSFGQGRPETYNSPLHFGNGTRLTVT.

This clonotype turned up a few times. V usage is TRBV20-1 and J usage is TRBJ2-3; tentatively, D is TRBD2 (6 bases). The CDR3 totals 11 residues. V was clipped by 4 bases and J by 8 bases, with 10 bases between them. Per the germline V gene, CDR1 is DFQATT and CDR2 is SNEGSKA (reference sequence). The CDR3 DNA is TGCAGTGCTAAATCTAGCGCTACGCAGTATTTT. This encodes CSAKSSATQYF.

This chain connects TRBV24-1 to TRBJ1-2; TRBD1 might be the D (5 bases). Germline CDR1 and CDR2: KGHDR and SFDVKD. The length of the CDR3 is 14 residues. The V gene lost 4 bases and the J gene lost 8 bases, with 16 bases spanning the gap. The CDR3, as DNA: TGTGCCACCAGTGACCGTACGACAGTAAGCGGCTACACCTTC. Its protein is CATSDRTTVSGYTF.

Ten or more counts support this clonotype. V is TRBV5-1 and J is TRBJ2-3, with TRBD2 matching over 9 bases. This CDR3 comprises 15 residues. Germline CDR1 SGHRS, CDR2 YFSETQ. V lost 4 bases to trimming and J lost 1 base; unmatched junction nucleotides: 4. CDR3 nucleotides: TGCGCCAGCAGCCTAAAGCGGGGGGGCACAGATACGCAGTATTTT. Translation gives CASSLKRGGTDTQYF.

This chain uses TRBV18 with TRBJ2-7; the D call may be TRBD1 or TRBD2 (5 bases each). In germline, CDR1 is KGHSH, CDR2 LQKENI. The CDR3 loop spans 14 amino acids. V was shortened by 6 bases and J by 3 bases, with 15 bases between the two germline ends. The CDR3 DNA reads as TGTGCCAGCTCCCCTGCCGGGACGGTCTACGAGCAGTACTTC. It yields the protein CASSPAGTVYEQYF.

The rearrangement joins TRBV7-3 to TRBJ2-1, with D perhaps matching TRBD1 (6 bases). V was trimmed by 5 bases and J by 8 bases, leaving 19 bases between them. Germline CDR1 is SGHTA and CDR2 is FQGTGA. The CDR3 extends over 15 amino acids. CDR3 sequence reads: CASSDTGTKGDEQFF. In DNA form, the CDR3 reads TGTGCCAGCAGCGATACCGGGACCAAGGGGGATGAGCAGTTCTTC.

The rearrangement links TRBV29-1 to TRBJ2-4, with a possible D match to TRBD2 (5 bases). The germline gives CDR1 SQVTM, CDR2 ANQGSEA. V dropped 0 bases and J dropped 1 base, with 7 bases sitting between them. The CDR3 is 14 residues long. This CDR3 reads CSVEDRGAKNIQYF. CDR3 coding DNA: TGCAGCGTTGAAGATCGAGGGGCCAAAAACATTCAGTACTTC.

The V call is TRBV6-6, the J call TRBJ1-1; D remains ambiguous. Germline CDR1 is MNHNY and CDR2 is SVGAGI (reference sequence). The V gene lost 7 bases and the J gene lost 0 bases, with 9 bases spanning the gap. This CDR3 has 13 residues. The CDR3 spells CASIVGLNTEAFF. DNA of the CDR3: TGTGCCAGCATTGTAGGTTTGAACACTGAAGCTTTCTTT.

This clonotype was detected a few times. J is TRBJ1-2 and V is TRBV20-1, with D unresolved. V was pared by 3 bases and J by 2 bases, with 7 bases between. Germline CDR1 DFQATT, CDR2 SNEGSKA (reference sequence). The CDR3 is 12 residues long. The CDR3 reads CSASGPNYGYTF. The CDR3 DNA sequence: TGCAGTGCTAGCGGTCCAAACTATGGCTACACCTTC.

The rearrangement uses TRBV12-3 or TRBV12-4 and TRBJ2-4; the D gene could be TRBD1 or TRBD2 (5 bases each). The V gene lost 4 bases and the J gene lost 11 bases, with 12 bases spanning the gap. CDR3 length: 12 residues. CDR3 DNA: TGTGCCAGCAGTTCCTCGGGACGTCTTCAGTACTTC. Amino acid sequence: CASSSSGRLQYF.

The chain employs TRBV4-1 and TRBJ2-3, with 7 bases that match TRBD2. Germline assignment: CDR1 MGHRA and CDR2 YSYEKL. The CDR3 has 15 amino acids. V dropped 4 bases and J dropped 1; count of bases not matched to a gene: 5. CDR3 coding DNA: TGCGCCAGCAGCCCCGAGGCGGGAGGCACAGATACGCAGTATTTT. Its protein is CASSPEAGGTDTQYF.

The CDR3 DNA follows: TGTGCCAGCAGCTTCGACAGGGTTGGGGCCGCTGAAGCTTTCTTT. Translated: CASSFDRVGAAEAFF. The J gene is TRBJ1-1, the V gene TRBV7-2; TRBD1 agrees at 7 bases. CDR1 is SGHTA and CDR2 is FQGNSA in the germline V gene. This CDR3 is built from 15 residues. Losses at the gene ends were 3 bases for V and 6 bases for J; bases not matched to a gene: 10.